The entry below gives a single T cell receptor (beta chain) sequence along with its context. What it recognizes is unknown. Other DNA variants within this sample encode the same CDR3. This entry comes from a study of Ad26.COV2.S vaccination and SARS-CoV-2 variants. About the study: Each vaccinee took Ad26.COV2.S intramuscularly, once or twice 56 days apart. Overall study findings and caveats: The TCR-based breadth and depth measures might underestimate overall T cell responses.

Method: immunoSEQ multiplex PCR; TCRdb's copy keeps in-frame clones and lacks some. The sample includes some 300,000 clones, about 86% of them seen just once. The CDR3 is 12 residues long. CDR1 is SGHDT, CDR2 YYEEEE, per germline. Trimming shortened V by 1 base and J by 6 bases, and 5 bases separated the two germline ends. The treatment here: approximately 18 received Ad26.COV2.S at low or high dose, single or two shots; roughly five received placebo; per-sample allocation not given. The samples were gathered on day 63 after the first injection of vaccine or placebo. The V gene is TRBV5-6, the J gene TRBJ1-5; D call uncertain. The clonotype comes from a person aged 18 to 65 who received the Ad26.COV2.S COVID-19 vaccine or a placebo. The input for sequencing was peripheral blood, taken in a trial of Ad26.COV2.S vaccine versus placebo. The CDR3 nucleotides read TGTGCCAGCAGCTTGTTAGGTCAGCCCCAGCATTTT. This codes for CASSLLGQPQHF.